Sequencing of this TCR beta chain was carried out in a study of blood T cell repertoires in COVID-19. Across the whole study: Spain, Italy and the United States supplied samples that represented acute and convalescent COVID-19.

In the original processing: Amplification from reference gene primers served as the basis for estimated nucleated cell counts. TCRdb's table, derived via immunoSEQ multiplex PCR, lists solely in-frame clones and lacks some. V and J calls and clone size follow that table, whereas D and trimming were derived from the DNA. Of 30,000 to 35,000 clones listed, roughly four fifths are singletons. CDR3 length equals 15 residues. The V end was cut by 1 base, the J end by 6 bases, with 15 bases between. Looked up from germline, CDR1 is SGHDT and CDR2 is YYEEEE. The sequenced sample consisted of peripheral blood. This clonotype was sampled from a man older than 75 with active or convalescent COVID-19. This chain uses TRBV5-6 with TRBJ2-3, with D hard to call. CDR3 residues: CASSLTARESDTQYF. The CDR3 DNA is TGTGCCAGCAGCTTGACCGCCCGCGAGTCGGATACGCAGTATTTT.